This is a list of T cell receptor beta chains from one sample in a study of T cell responses to AZD1222 COVID-19 vaccine. Assay: immunoSEQ multiplex PCR; the TCRdb copy retains only in-frame clones and omits some. In the table there are tens of thousands of clones, just over 90% of which are singletons. The source material was peripheral blood, sampled on day 0 of AZD1222 vaccination. Receptors were obtained from an adult in good health. Both conserved end residues are part of each CDR3. The D gene is left open where the match is weak. Not every row has a clone size; where given, it reads once, few, many or a size class.

V	J	D	size	DNA	CDR3
TRBV10-3	TRBJ2-7	TRBD2	.	TGTGCCATCAGTGTAGCGGGAGATTACGAGCAGTACTTC	CAISVAGDYEQYF
TRBV24-1	TRBJ1-1	.	.	TGTGCCACCAGTGATTACGGGGGGGATCGGACTGAAGCTTTCTTT	CATSDYGGDRTEAFF
TRBV3-1/TRBV3-2	TRBJ2-1	TRBD2	.	TGTGCCAGCAGCCACGGGACTAGCGGAGGAAATGAGCAGTTCTTC	CASSHGTSGGNEQFF
TRBV5-5	TRBJ2-7	.	.	TGTGCCAGCAGCTTGTCCGAAGAGCAGTACTTC	CASSLSEEQYF
TRBV27	TRBJ2-7	.	.	TGTGCCAGCAGTCCAATAGACCGGACGTCTCCAAGGGGGTACGAGCAGTACTTC	CASSPIDRTSPRGYEQYF
TRBV6-5	TRBJ2-1	TRBD2	.	TGTGCCAGCAGTAGGACTAGCGGATACAATGAGCAGTTCTTC	CASSRTSGYNEQFF
TRBV28	TRBJ2-7	.	.	TGTGCCAGCAGTTTATATCCAGGCTCCTACGAGCAGTACTTC	CASSLYPGSYEQYF
TRBV5-1	TRBJ2-1	.	.	TGCGCCAGCAGCTTGGCTAGTGGGGTAAGATATGAGCAGTTCTTC	CASSLASGVRYEQFF
TRBV6-5	TRBJ2-5	.	.	TGTGCCAGCAGGCGGGGACTGGACCAAGAGACCCAGTACTTC	CASRRGLDQETQYF
TRBV30	TRBJ1-4	.	.	TGTGCCTGGAGCCCAATATCGGTTGAAAAACTGTTTTTT	CAWSPISVEKLFF
TRBV27	TRBJ2-3	TRBD2	.	TGTGCCAGCAGTTCAATCGGGACTAGCGGCACAGATACGCAGTATTTT	CASSSIGTSGTDTQYF
TRBV20-1	TRBJ2-5	.	.	TGCAGTGCCTCCCAGGGGAAGACCCAGTACTTC	CSASQGKTQYF
TRBV2	TRBJ2-7	.	once	TGTGCCAGCAGTGAGGCAGGGCGCTACGAGCAGTACTTC	CASSEAGRYEQYF
TRBV9	TRBJ2-5	TRBD2	.	TGTGCCAGCAGTCTAACTAGCGGACAAGAGACCCAGTACTTC	CASSLTSGQETQYF
TRBV12-3/TRBV12-4	TRBJ2-3	.	.	TGTGCCAGCAGTTTGGTCACCACAGATACGCAGTATTTT	CASSLVTTDTQYF
TRBV3-1/TRBV3-2	TRBJ1-1	.	.	TGTGCCAGCAGCCACAGTAGCAGTCAGACTGAAGCTTTCTTT	CASSHSSSQTEAFF
TRBV7-9	TRBJ2-7	.	.	TGTGCCAGCAGCCGACGCCGGGACCACGAAGTGCAGTACTTC	CASSRRRDHEVQYF
TRBV18	TRBJ2-5	.	.	TGTGCCAGCTCCGCGCAGGCGCAAGAGACCCAGTACTTC	CASSAQAQETQYF
TRBV11-2	TRBJ2-3	TRBD2	.	TGTGCCAGCAGCTCCTGGGCGGGAGAAGCTAGCACAGATACGCAGTATTTT	CASSSWAGEASTDTQYF
TRBV6-2/TRBV6-3	TRBJ2-7	.	.	TGTGCCAGCAGTTACTCGAACGACTACCACTACGAGCAGTACTTC	CASSYSNDYHYEQYF
TRBV30	TRBJ1-5	.	.	TGTGCCTGGAGGGGGGCGCAAGGCCAGCCCCAGCATTTT	CAWRGAQGQPQHF
TRBV28	TRBJ1-1	.	.	TGTGCCAGCAGTCTGTTGGGGGGCAGCCGGAAAGCTGAAGCTTTCTTT	CASSLLGGSRKAEAFF
TRBV3-1/TRBV3-2	TRBJ2-1	.	.	TGTGCCAGCAGCCAAGAGGGACGGAATGAGCAGTTCTTC	CASSQEGRNEQFF
TRBV7-9	TRBJ2-5	.	.	TGTGCCAGCAGCTCTAGTACAGACTCCTCGAGGGAGACCCAGTACTTC	CASSSSTDSSRETQYF
TRBV7-8	TRBJ1-5	TRBD1	.	TGTGCCAGCAGCTTAAAAGAGGCACAGGGGTTTCATCAGCCCCAGCATTTT	CASSLKEAQGFHQPQHF
TRBV19	TRBJ2-3	TRBD2	.	TGTGCCAGTAGTCCTAGCGGGGGGGGGAACACAGATACGCAGTATTTT	CASSPSGGGNTDTQYF
TRBV19	TRBJ2-1	.	.	TGTGCCAGTAGTATCGAAGGGACTTGGATAAGGTCTTCCTACAATGAGCAGTTCTTC	CASSIEGTWIRSSYNEQFF
TRBV4-2	TRBJ2-7	TRBD2	.	TGTGCCAGCAGCCGGGGGCGGGAGGGAACCTACGAGCAGTACTTC	CASSRGREGTYEQYF
TRBV3-1/TRBV3-2	TRBJ1-5	TRBD1	.	TGTGCCAGCAGCCTCAAAACGACAGGGGGCTGTCAGCCCCAGCATTTT	CASSLKTTGGCQPQHF
TRBV10-2	TRBJ2-7	.	.	TGCGCCAGCAGTGAGTCTTGGGGGCCCTACGAGCAGTACTTC	CASSESWGPYEQYF
TRBV7-8	TRBJ2-2	.	.	TGTGCCAGCAGCGGGACTCTCACCGGGGAGCTGTTTTTT	CASSGTLTGELFF
TRBV5-1	TRBJ2-7	.	.	TGCGCCAGCAGCTTGACTAGCATTTTCTCCTACGAGCAGTACTTC	CASSLTSIFSYEQYF
TRBV7-9	TRBJ1-1	TRBD1	few	TGTGCCAGCAGCCCAACGTCGGGACAGGGTCGTACTGAAGCTTTCTTT	CASSPTSGQGRTEAFF
TRBV27	TRBJ1-5	TRBD1	.	TGTGCCAGCTCACAGGGGTTTAGTCAGCCCCAGCATTTT	CASSQGFSQPQHF
TRBV2	TRBJ1-4	.	.	TGTGCCAGCAGGGGCCCACGTGACAACCATTCTAATGAAAAACTGTTTTTT	CASRGPRDNHSNEKLFF
TRBV27	TRBJ2-7	TRBD2	.	TGTGCCAGCAGTAAGGTGCTAGCGGGCTACGAGCAGTACTTC	CASSKVLAGYEQYF
TRBV3-1/TRBV3-2	TRBJ2-2	.	once	TGTGCCAGCAGCCAAGGATCCACCCGGGAGCTGTTTTTT	CASSQGSTRELFF
TRBV27	TRBJ2-7	.	.	TGTGCCAGCAGTTTGCGGTCGGGTTGGAGAAACTCCTACGAGCAGTACTTC	CASSLRSGWRNSYEQYF
TRBV3-1/TRBV3-2	TRBJ2-2	.	.	TGTGCCAGCAGCCCCACGGGGGTGGGCACCGGGGAGCTGTTTTTT	CASSPTGVGTGELFF
TRBV5-1	TRBJ2-3	TRBD1	.	TGCGCCAGCAGTAACAGGGGGTCGGATACGCAGTATTTT	CASSNRGSDTQYF
TRBV3-1/TRBV3-2	TRBJ2-1	TRBD2	.	TGTGCCAGCAGCCAAGAATATAGCGGGAGTTACAATGAGCAGTTCTTC	CASSQEYSGSYNEQFF
TRBV28	TRBJ2-7	.	.	TGTGCCAGCAGGGTGCGGGGCTACGAGCAGTACTTC	CASRVRGYEQYF
TRBV27	TRBJ2-3	TRBD1	.	TGTGCCAGCAGTCCCCCCGGACAGGGGGCAGATACGCAGTATTTT	CASSPPGQGADTQYF
TRBV3-1/TRBV3-2	TRBJ2-7	.	once	TGTGCCAGCGGATACGGTTCCTACGAGCAGTACTTC	CASGYGSYEQYF
TRBV9	TRBJ2-2	TRBD2	.	TGTGCCAGCAGCGTAGGCGGCTCCGGGACTAGCGTCACCGGGGAGCTGTTTTTT	CASSVGGSGTSVTGELFF
TRBV7-9	TRBJ2-5	.	.	TGTGCCAGCAGGTACGGGGTGGAGACCCAGTACTTC	CASRYGVETQYF
TRBV18	TRBJ2-3	.	.	TGTGCCAGCTCCCCCCCAGGGAGCACAGATACGCAGTATTTT	CASSPPGSTDTQYF
TRBV2	TRBJ2-5	.	.	TGTGCCAGCAGTGCTGGGGTGAGAGAGACCCAGTACTTC	CASSAGVRETQYF
TRBV11-2	TRBJ1-3	TRBD1	.	TGTGCCAGCAGCTTGGGACAGGGTGGATCTGGAAACACCATATATTTT	CASSLGQGGSGNTIYF